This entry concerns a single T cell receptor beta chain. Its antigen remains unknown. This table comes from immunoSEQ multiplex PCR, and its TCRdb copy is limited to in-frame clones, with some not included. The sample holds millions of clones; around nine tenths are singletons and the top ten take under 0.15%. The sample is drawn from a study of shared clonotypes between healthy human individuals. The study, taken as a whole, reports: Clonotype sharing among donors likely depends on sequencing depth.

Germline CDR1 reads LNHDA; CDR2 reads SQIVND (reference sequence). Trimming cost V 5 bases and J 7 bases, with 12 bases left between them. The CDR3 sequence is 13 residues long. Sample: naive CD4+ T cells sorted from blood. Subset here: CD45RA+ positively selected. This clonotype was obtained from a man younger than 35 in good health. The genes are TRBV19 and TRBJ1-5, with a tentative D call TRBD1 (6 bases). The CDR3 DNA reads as TGTGCCAGTAGTTCGTGGACAGAACAGCCCCAGCATTTT. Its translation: CASSSWTEQPQHF.